The 22 T cell receptor beta chains below come from one sample, sequenced in a study of early T cells in non-severe SARS-CoV-2 infection. TCRdb used MiXCR to reprocess the 5' RACE reads, holding one entry per CDR3 protein. Among around 30,000 distinct CDR3 sequences listed, approximately 6% were seen once. The sample consisted of whole blood. All receptors come from an adult who was a healthcare worker with PCR-confirmed SARS-CoV-2 infection or an uninfected control (not recorded which).

This clonotype was counted at least ten times. At one of its ends the junction is not consistent with the germline gene, which may arise from a read error. V gene TRBV7-2 combines with J gene TRBJ1-3; D may be TRBD1 (5 bases). CDR1 and CDR2 (germline): SGHTA, FQGNSA. This CDR3 has 14 amino acids. CDR3 in amino acids: CASSFDSSENTIYF. DNA of the CDR3: TGTGCCAGCAGCTTCGACAGTTCTGAAAACACCATATATTTT.

This clonotype was seen ten or more times. The V and J genes are TRBV12-3 or TRBV12-4 and TRBJ1-1; D is unclear. This CDR3 spans 14 amino acids. The ends were cut back, 7 bases at V and 2 bases at J, with 14 bases in the middle. The CDR3 reads CASTKGGSNTEAFF. The CDR3 DNA sequence: TGTGCCAGCACAAAAGGAGGGTCCAACACTGAAGCTTTCTTT.

This clonotype came up many times. V gene TRBV4-1 combines with J gene TRBJ1-1; a weak D match, TRBD1 (6 bases). This CDR3 has 18 residues. V was shortened by 1 base and J by 0 bases, with 18 bases between the two germline ends. Germline loops: CDR1 MGHRA, CDR2 YSYEKL. CDR3 region: CASSQVPGGQALNTEAFF. In DNA, the CDR3 is TGCGCCAGCAGCCAAGTTCCGGGGGGACAAGCCTTGAACACTGAAGCTTTCTTT.

The sample holds many counts of this clonotype. The CDR3 is CASSLKLAVTTDTQYF. The DNA of the CDR3 is TGTGCCAGCAGCTTGAAACTAGCGGTAACCACAGATACGCAGTATTTT. The chain uses TRBV5-5 and TRBJ2-3, with 8 bases matching TRBD2. Germline V lookup: CDR1 SGHKS, CDR2 YYEKEE (reference sequence). The V gene end was trimmed by 1 base and the J gene end by 2 bases; junction bases not matched to a gene: 6. CDR3 length: 16 amino acids.

In its sample, this clonotype was seen many times. The CDR3 loop is CASSLGGEQFF. In DNA, the CDR3 is TGTGCCAGCAGCTTAGGAGGCGAGCAGTTCTTC. The chain links TRBV11-2 to TRBJ2-1, with D hard to call. CDR1 is SGHAT and CDR2 is FQNNGV in the germline V gene. V was pared by 1 base and J by 10 bases, with 5 bases between. This CDR3 is built from 11 residues.

Many counts were recorded for this clonotype. This CDR3 reads CSAPRQLPYDEQFF. Here the CDR3 DNA reads TGCAGTGCTCCGAGACAACTCCCTTACGATGAGCAGTTCTTC. This sequence joins TRBV20-1 and TRBJ2-1; no clear D gene. The germline V and J ends were trimmed by 5 bases and 8 bases, with 19 bases remaining between them. CDR1 DFQATT and CDR2 SNEGSKA come from the germline V gene (reference sequence). The CDR3 covers 14 residues.

This clonotype was counted many times. V and J are TRBV13 and TRBJ2-1; the D is unclear. The CDR3 is 12 residues long. Germline V lookup: CDR1 PRHDT, CDR2 FYEKMQ (reference sequence). V lost 1 base to trimming and J lost 8 bases, with 6 bases between them. CDR3 region: CASSLVVDEQFF. CDR3 in DNA: TGTGCCAGCAGCTTAGTGGTTGATGAGCAGTTCTTC.

This clonotype appeared many times. The rearrangement links TRBV6-2 or TRBV6-3 to TRBJ2-7, with TRBD2 identical over 9 bases. The CDR3 has 14 residues. Looked up from germline, CDR1 is MNHEY and CDR2 is SVGEGT. V dropped 6 bases and J dropped 3; count of bases not matched to a gene: 6. CDR3 nucleotides: TGTGCCAGCAGAGATGTAGCGGGGGACTACGAGCAGTACTTC. Its translation is CASRDVAGDYEQYF.

This clonotype is deemed medium-sized. V is TRBV10-2 and J is TRBJ2-1; perhaps TRBD1 as D (6 bases). Germline V CDR1 and CDR2: WSHSY, SAAADI. With 6 bases removed from V and 8 bases from J, the gap between germline ends came to 8 bases. The CDR3 length is 11 residues. CDR3 sequence (DNA): TGCGCCAGCAGCGAGGGGGATGAGCAGTTCTTC. Translation: CASSEGDEQFF.

This clonotype was seen ten or more times. The rearrangement uses TRBV11-2 and TRBJ2-3; D is unclear. Trimming left V 4 bases short and J 0 bases short, with 17 bases between. Germline CDR1 SGHAT, CDR2 FQNNGV. CDR3 length: 17 amino acids. The chain's CDR3 is CASSSPWGGTSTDTQYF. The CDR3 DNA reads TGTGCCAGCAGCTCCCCTTGGGGTGGCACTAGCACAGATACGCAGTATTTT.

This clonotype was observed many times. This chain links TRBV19 with TRBJ2-2, with 10 positions matching TRBD2. From germline, CDR1 is LNHDA and CDR2 SQIVND (reference sequence). The J segment lost 5 bases and the V segment lost 4 bases, leaving 7 bases of the junction unmatched. The CDR3 extends over 16 amino acids. The CDR3 DNA reads TGTGCCAGTAGTAGACCTAGCGGGGGAGATACCGGGGAGCTGTTTTTT. It yields the protein CASSRPSGGDTGELFF.

In its sample, this clonotype was seen a few times. V and J are TRBV29-1 and TRBJ1-1, with no clear D. CDR3 length: 13 residues. Trimming shortened V by 4 bases and J by 0 bases, and 9 bases separated the two germline ends. Germline V gene data show CDR1 as SQVTM and CDR2 as ANQGSEA. The CDR3 protein is CSVVKALNTEAFF. The CDR3 coding sequence is TGCAGCGTTGTGAAAGCGTTGAACACTGAAGCTTTCTTT.

In its sample, this clonotype was seen a few times. The chain links TRBV29-1 to TRBJ1-4; D is uncertain. The V end was cut by 0 bases, the J end by 8 bases, with 4 bases between. This CDR3 is built from 11 residues. Germline V gene sequence: CDR1 SQVTM, CDR2 ANQGSEA. The CDR3 DNA reads as TGCAGCGTTGAAGAAGGAGAAAAACTGTTTTTT. Translation gives CSVEEGEKLFF.

In this sample, this clonotype turned up many times. This chain links TRBV28 with TRBJ2-5; a weak D match, TRBD2 (5 bases). CDR1 and CDR2 (germline): MDHEN, SYDVKM. Trimming removed 5 bases from V and 5 bases from J, with 24 bases in between. This CDR3 contains 17 residues. CDR3 protein: CASSRTTFGVAEETQYF. The CDR3 DNA reads TGTGCCAGCAGTCGAACCACGTTCGGGGTTGCGGAGGAGACCCAGTACTTC.

This clonotype has at least ten counts. V gene TRBV12-3 or TRBV12-4 combines with J gene TRBJ2-7; 7 nucleotides align to TRBD1. The CDR3 covers 13 residues. V shed 6 bases and J 2 bases; nucleotides not matched to a gene: 4. In nucleotides, the CDR3 is TGTGCCAGCAGCGCGACAGGGACCTACGAGCAGTACTTC. Translated, it gives CASSATGTYEQYF.

The sample holds many counts of this clonotype. The chain links TRBV7-3 to TRBJ2-1; 9 nucleotides align to TRBD1. Germline lookup yields CDR1 SGHTA and CDR2 FQGTGA. The CDR3 loop spans 15 amino acids. After removal of 6 bases from V and 6 bases from J, the junction contained 9 bases not matched to a gene. Written as DNA, the CDR3 is TGTGCCAGCAGTCTAGGAGCGGACAGGGGCAATGAGCAGTTCTTC. Its protein product is CASSLGADRGNEQFF. The full variable domain, completed using reference TRBV7-3 and TRBJ2-1, is GAGVSQTPSNKVTEKGKYVELRCDPISGHTALYWYRQSLGQGPEFLIYFQGTGAADDSGLPNDRFFAVRPEGSVSTLKIQRTERGDSAVYLCASSLGADRGNEQFFGPGTRLTVL.

In its sample, this clonotype was seen many times. This rearrangement joins TRBV28 to TRBJ2-5; a possible D gene is TRBD2 (5 bases). The germline V and J ends were trimmed by 6 bases and 8 bases, with 25 bases remaining between them. Per the germline V gene, CDR1 is MDHEN and CDR2 is SYDVKM. This CDR3 comprises 16 residues. The CDR3 region has the DNA TGTGCCAGCAGCCCCGCCGCGCTAGCAGCCTCAGTAACCCAGTACTTC. Its translation is CASSPAALAASVTQYF.

The genes are TRBV5-1 and TRBJ2-3, with 9 bases identical to TRBD2. CDR1 and CDR2 (germline): SGHRS, YFSETQ. CDR3 length: 15 residues. J was trimmed by 2 bases and V by 3 bases; bases with no gene match: 4. CDR3 in amino acids: CASSSERGDTDTQYF. The CDR3 bases are TGCGCCAGCAGCTCCGAGCGGGGGGACACAGATACGCAGTATTTT.

This clonotype was counted a few times. The rearrangement joins TRBV30 to TRBJ1-1, with D hard to call. Germline CDR1 GTSNPN, CDR2 SVGIG (reference sequence). Trimming left V 2 bases short and J 4 bases short, with 17 bases between. This CDR3 is 15 amino acids long. The DNA of the CDR3 is TGTGCCTGGAGTATGGCAGTCCGAGCTGGCACTGAAGCTTTCTTT. Its protein is CAWSMAVRAGTEAFF.

The table lists this clonotype with many counts. J is TRBJ1-1 and V is TRBV7-8; 9 nucleotides match TRBD1. Unmatched junction bases numbered 4, after V lost 1 base and J lost 4 bases. The CDR3 runs 15 residues. CDR1 is SGHVS, CDR2 FQNEAQ, per germline. DNA of the CDR3: TGTGCCAGCAGCTTAGAAACAGGGGGCATCACTGAAGCTTTCTTT. Amino acids: CASSLETGGITEAFF. Filled out from reference TRBV7-8 and TRBJ1-1, the complete variable domain reads GAGVSQSPRYKVAKRGQDVALRCDPISGHVSLFWYQQALGQGPEFLTYFQNEAQLDKSGLPSDRFFAERPEGSVSTLKIQRTQQEDSAVYLCASSLETGGITEAFFGQGTRLTVV.

This clonotype was picked up many times. In DNA, the CDR3 is TGTGCCTGGAGAAGTGGGTCAGCCTTGTTTAATTCACCCCTCCACTTT. As protein: CAWRSGSALFNSPLHF. V gene TRBV30 combines with J gene TRBJ1-6, with no clear D. This CDR3 comprises 16 residues. V was clipped by 3 bases and J by 6 bases, with 18 bases between them. Germline loops: CDR1 GTSNPN, CDR2 SVGIG (reference sequence).

This clonotype came up many times. The V gene is TRBV6-6, the J gene TRBJ2-1; D is undetermined. The V gene lost 2 bases and the J gene lost 2 bases, with 7 bases spanning the gap. Looked up from germline, CDR1 is MNHNY and CDR2 is SVGAGI (reference sequence). The CDR3 length is 14 residues. The chain's CDR3 is CASSYMQTYNEQFF. As DNA, the CDR3 is TGTGCCAGCAGTTACATGCAGACCTACAATGAGCAGTTCTTC.